These 21 T cell receptor beta chains were sequenced from one sample in a study of T-cell reconstitution after alpha-beta-depleted transplantation in children. Preparation of the TCRbeta library involved a method that used unique molecular identifiers. MiXCR, applied by TCRdb to the PCR reads, yields one record per CDR3 protein. Of some 640,000 distinct CDR3 sequences listed, around 17% are singletons. This specimen consisted of PBMCs from the stem cell graft donor, obtained from the stem cell graft. All receptors come from a human donor who donated a stem cell graft to a child with acute myeloid leukemia.

The gene calls are TRBV7-2 and TRBJ1-6; D not certain. CDR3 size: 14 residues. CDR1 and CDR2 (germline): SGHTA, FQGNSA. With 8 bases removed from V and 2 bases from J, the gap between germline ends came to 10 bases. Here the CDR3 reads CASRPGPYNSPLHF. CDR3 sequence (DNA): TGTGCCAGCCGACCAGGTCCCTATAATTCACCCCTCCACTTT.

This clonotype showed up many times. V gene TRBV7-3 combines with J gene TRBJ2-1; possibly TRBD1 for D (5 bases). There are 14 residues in the CDR3. V lost 9 bases and J lost 0, with 12 bases in between. In germline, CDR1 is SGHTA, CDR2 FQGTGA. The CDR3 sequence: CASSTESSYNEQFF. CDR3 nucleotide sequence: TGTGCCAGTTCGACAGAGAGCTCCTACAATGAGCAGTTCTTC.

This clonotype appeared many times. The chain joins TRBV29-1 to TRBJ2-5, with a possible D match to TRBD1 (5 bases). The CDR3 loop spans 12 amino acids. V dropped 6 bases and J dropped 1 base, with 9 bases sitting between them. CDR1 is SQVTM, CDR2 ANQGSEA, per germline. The CDR3 reads CSVQGIQETQYF. The CDR3 DNA reads TGCAGCGTCCAGGGAATCCAAGAGACCCAGTACTTC.

Concerning this clonotype: Sequence at one end of the junction differs from germline and may be a read error. This rearrangement joins TRBV20-1 to TRBJ2-5, with D unclear. The CDR3 is made up of 16 amino acids. CDR1 DFQATT and CDR2 SNEGSKA come from the germline V gene (reference sequence). The CDR3 DNA reads as TGCTGTGCTAGGAGCCATTATACGGCTTTAGGAGAGACCCAGTACTTC. Translated: CCARSHYTALGETQYF.

The table lists this clonotype with a few counts. This sequence joins TRBV11-2 and TRBJ1-6; D ambiguous. Germline V gene sequence: CDR1 SGHAT, CDR2 FQNNGV. The germline V and J ends were trimmed by 2 bases and 5 bases, with 10 bases remaining between them. The CDR3 runs to 15 residues. The CDR3 coding sequence is TGTGCCAGCAGCTTACCCCCCCCGGATAATTCACCCCTCCACTTT. This gives the protein CASSLPPPDNSPLHF.

The chain links TRBV15 to TRBJ2-7; a possible D gene is TRBD2 (5 bases). The CDR3 consists of 13 residues. Trimming left V 9 bases short and J 3 bases short, with 15 bases between. Germline CDR1 is LNHNV and CDR2 is YYDKDF (reference sequence). The CDR3 spells CATAMDEGYEQYF. In DNA form, the CDR3 reads TGTGCCACGGCTATGGACGAGGGCTACGAGCAGTACTTC.

This clonotype has ten or more counts. The rearrangement uses TRBV15 and TRBJ2-1; D uncertain. Germline CDR1 reads LNHNV; CDR2 reads YYDKDF (reference sequence). CDR3 length equals 15 residues. V lost 5 bases and J lost 2, with 13 bases in between. CDR3 amino acids: CATSHRQGPYNEQFF. Written as DNA, the CDR3 is TGTGCCACCAGCCATAGACAAGGACCCTACAATGAGCAGTTCTTC. Drawing the rest from reference TRBV15 and TRBJ2-1, the complete variable domain is DAMVIQNPRYQVTQFGKPVTLSCSQTLNHNVMYWYQQKSSQAPKLLFHYYDKDFNNEADTPDNFQSRRPNTSFCFLDIRSPGLGDTAMYLCATSHRQGPYNEQFFGPGTRLTVL.

The rearrangement joins TRBV12-3 or TRBV12-4 to TRBJ2-2; D gene ambiguous. The germline V and J ends were trimmed by 6 bases and 4 bases, with 9 bases remaining between them. This CDR3 is 13 amino acids long. Here the CDR3 reads CASSKASTGELFF. The CDR3 region has the DNA TGTGCCAGCAGCAAGGCGAGCACCGGGGAGCTGTTTTTT.

This clonotype was detected only a few times. The chain uses TRBV20-1 and TRBJ2-3, with 8 bases fitting TRBD2. The germline V gene encodes CDR1 DFQATT and CDR2 SNEGSKA (reference sequence). Trimming took 3 bases from V and 2 from J; bases not matched to a gene: 7. CDR3 length: 15 residues. The CDR3 coding sequence is TGCAGTGCTAGTGTTAGCGGGGCCCTCACAGATACGCAGTATTTT. This sequence encodes CSASVSGALTDTQYF.

This clonotype was seen repeatedly, ten times or more. This chain joins TRBV29-1 and TRBJ1-2, with TRBD1 matching over 8 bases. The CDR3 length is 19 residues. CDR1 and CDR2 (germline): SQVTM, ANQGSEA. Germline trimming cut 0 bases from V and 0 bases from J; bases unmatched to any gene: 15. The CDR3 nucleotides are TGCAGCGTTGAAGAGGGGCGGACAGGGCTCGGTAGTTCTAACTATGGCTACACCTTC. This sequence encodes CSVEEGRTGLGSSNYGYTF.

This clonotype was recorded many times. The rearrangement joins TRBV24-1 to TRBJ1-1, with a tentative D call TRBD1 (6 bases). The CDR3 extends over 11 amino acids. V gave up 9 bases and J gave up 8 bases, with 12 bases separating them. Germline-derived CDR1 and CDR2 are KGHDR and SFDVKD. CDR3 DNA: TGTGCCACCTGTCGAGGGACAGAAGCTTTCTTT. Encoded protein: CATCRGTEAFF.

There are a few counts of this clonotype. This chain links TRBV7-2 with TRBJ1-6; D remains unclear. The germline gives CDR1 SGHTA, CDR2 FQGNSA. This CDR3 has 17 residues. V was pared by 4 bases and J by 7 bases, with 20 bases between. Here the CDR3 DNA reads TGTGCCAGCAGCTACCCTCGGACCATTTCGGGAAATTCACCCCTCCACTTT. The encoded protein is CASSYPRTISGNSPLHF.

This clonotype was seen a handful of times. The V gene is TRBV25-1, the J gene TRBJ2-7, with no clear D. V was cut by 3 bases and J by 1 base, with 7 bases left in between. The germline gives CDR1 MGHDK, CDR2 SYGVNS. The CDR3 has 13 amino acids. The CDR3 loop is CASSEPNSYEQYF. The CDR3, as DNA: TGTGCCAGCAGTGAGCCGAATTCCTACGAGCAGTACTTC.

The rearrangement uses TRBV7-2 and TRBJ1-3; unclear D gene. The CDR3 contains 15 residues. The germline gives CDR1 SGHTA, CDR2 FQGNSA. V lost 0 bases and J lost 4, with 10 bases in between. The CDR3 loop reads CASSLALGSGNTIYF. DNA of the CDR3: TGTGCCAGCAGCTTAGCGCTGGGAAGCGGAAACACCATATATTTT.

This clonotype was counted between two and nine times. The chain combines TRBV4-1 with TRBJ1-2; the D gene is possibly TRBD1 (5 bases). V lost 0 bases and J 8 bases, leaving 13 bases between the germline ends. The CDR3 has 14 residues. The V gene's germline CDR1 is MGHRA and CDR2 YSYEKL. Written as DNA, the CDR3 is TGCGCCAGCAGCCAAGACCAGGGCATAGAGGGCTACACCTTC. Translated: CASSQDQGIEGYTF.

The table lists this clonotype with many counts. This rearrangement joins TRBV15 to TRBJ1-1; D gene unclear. Germline assignment: CDR1 LNHNV and CDR2 YYDKDF (reference sequence). This CDR3 has 13 residues. V lost 3 bases, J lost 1 base, and 6 bases lay in between. The CDR3 region is CATSSQPNTEAFF. In DNA, the CDR3 is TGTGCCACCAGCAGTCAGCCGAACACTGAAGCTTTCTTT. The entire variable domain, with the rest obtained from reference TRBV15 and TRBJ1-1, is as follows: DAMVIQNPRYQVTQFGKPVTLSCSQTLNHNVMYWYQQKSSQAPKLLFHYYDKDFNNEADTPDNFQSRRPNTSFCFLDIRSPGLGDTAMYLCATSSQPNTEAFFGQGTRLTVV.

This clonotype has more than one count but fewer than ten. The chain has TRBV7-2 and TRBJ1-5, with 9 bases that match TRBD1. Germline CDR1 is SGHTA and CDR2 is FQGNSA. Trimming cost V 3 bases and J 1 base; bases outside gene matches: 4. The CDR3 length is 16 residues. The CDR3 bases are TGTGCCAGCAGCTTCCAGGGACAGGGAAGCAATCAGCCCCAGCATTTT. The encoded protein is CASSFQGQGSNQPQHF. The full variable domain, completed using reference TRBV7-2 and TRBJ1-5, is GAGVSQSPSNKVTEKGKDVELRCDPISGHTALYWYRQSLGQGLEFLIYFQGNSAPDKSGLPSDRFSAERTGGSVSTLTIQRTQQEDSAVYLCASSFQGQGSNQPQHFGDGTRLSIL.

V gene TRBV7-8 combines with J gene TRBJ2-1; TRBD2 matches 10 bases. The germline gives CDR1 SGHVS, CDR2 FQNEAQ. The ends lost 2 bases at V and 10 bases at J; junction bases unmatched: 2. The CDR3 contains 13 residues. CDR3 nucleotides: TGTGCCAGCAGCTTAAGCGGGGGGGAAGAGCAGTTCTTC. Amino acid sequence: CASSLSGGEEQFF.

This clonotype was picked up many times. This rearrangement joins TRBV20-1 to TRBJ1-4, with D uncertain. The V end lost 4 bases, the J end lost 0 bases, and 6 bases lay between the germline ends. Germline-derived CDR1 and CDR2 are DFQATT and SNEGSKA (reference sequence). This CDR3 contains 13 residues. CDR3 protein: CSAIGATNEKLFF. The CDR3, as DNA: TGCAGTGCTATCGGGGCAACTAATGAAAAACTGTTTTTT.

This sequence joins TRBV4-3 and TRBJ2-7; 7 bases agree with TRBD2. This CDR3 contains 19 residues. Germline V gene sequence: CDR1 LGHNA, CDR2 YSLEER. V lost 0 bases to trimming and J lost 0 bases; unmatched junction nucleotides: 14. For the CDR3, the DNA is TGCGCCAGCAGCCAAGAAGAGCTCCCACTGGGAGGGAGCTCCTACGAGCAGTACTTC. It translates to CASSQEELPLGGSSYEQYF.

V and J are TRBV7-2 and TRBJ1-2; the D is unclear. This CDR3 is built from 14 residues. V dropped 1 base and J dropped 8 bases, with 14 bases sitting between them. Germline CDR1 SGHTA, CDR2 FQGNSA. The CDR3 DNA is TGTGCCAGCAGCTTAGTCGTTCCGGTGGAGGGCTACACCTTC. This translates into CASSLVVPVEGYTF.